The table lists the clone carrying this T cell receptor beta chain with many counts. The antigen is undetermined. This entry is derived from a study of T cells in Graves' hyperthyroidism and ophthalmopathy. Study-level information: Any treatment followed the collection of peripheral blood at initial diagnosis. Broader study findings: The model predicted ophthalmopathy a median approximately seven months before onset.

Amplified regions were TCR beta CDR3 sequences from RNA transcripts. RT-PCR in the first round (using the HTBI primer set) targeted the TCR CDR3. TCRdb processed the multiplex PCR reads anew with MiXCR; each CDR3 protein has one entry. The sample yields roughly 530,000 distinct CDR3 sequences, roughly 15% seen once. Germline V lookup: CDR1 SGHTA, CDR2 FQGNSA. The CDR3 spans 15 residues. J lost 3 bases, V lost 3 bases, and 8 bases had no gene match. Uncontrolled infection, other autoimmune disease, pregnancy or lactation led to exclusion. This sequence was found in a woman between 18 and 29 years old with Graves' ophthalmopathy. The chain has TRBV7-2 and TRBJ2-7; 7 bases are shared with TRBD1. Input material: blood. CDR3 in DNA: TGTGCCAGCAGCTTTTATCTCGGGACAGACTACGAGCAGTACTTC. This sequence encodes CASSFYLGTDYEQYF.